Each of the 9 T cell receptor beta chains below was sequenced from the same sample in a study of T cells in Graves' hyperthyroidism and ophthalmopathy. There were TCR beta CDR3 regions amplified from RNA transcripts. HTBI primers were used for first-round RT-PCR of the TCR CDR3. TCRdb reprocessed the multiplex PCR reads via MiXCR and lists one record per CDR3 protein. The sample has hundreds of thousands of distinct CDR3 sequences; 15% to 19% are singletons. The sequenced sample was blood. Receptor source: a young woman with Graves' hyperthyroidism that later progressed to Graves' ophthalmopathy.

Ten or more counts support this clonotype. The V and J genes are TRBV6-2 or TRBV6-3 and TRBJ2-3; 10 bases are a match to TRBD2. Trimming removed 2 bases from V and 2 bases from J; junction bases left unmatched: 7. Germline assignment: CDR1 MNHEY and CDR2 SVGEGT. CDR3 length: 17 amino acids. Here the CDR3 reads CASSYQAGTSDTDTQYF. CDR3 in DNA: TGTGCCAGCAGTTACCAAGCCGGGACTAGCGACACAGATACGCAGTATTTT.

The rearrangement uses TRBV7-3 and TRBJ2-2, with 10 bases that match TRBD2. CDR1 and CDR2 from the germline V gene are SGHTA and FQGTGA. This CDR3 has 17 residues. V dropped 5 bases and J dropped 8; count of bases not matched to a gene: 14. In DNA form, the CDR3 reads TGTGCCAGCAGCCCGAGGGGGACTAGCGACCCCAGGGGGGAGCTGTTTTTT. This translates into CASSPRGTSDPRGELFF.

This clonotype was picked up many times. V is TRBV7-2 and J is TRBJ2-3; 7 bases fit TRBD2. The CDR3 contains 18 residues. V was clipped by 0 bases and J by 0 bases; unmatched bases: 9. Germline V CDR1 and CDR2: SGHTA, FQGNSA. The CDR3 is CASSLARVAGTSTDTQYF. The DNA of the CDR3 is TGTGCCAGCAGCTTAGCGAGGGTAGCGGGTACTAGCACAGATACGCAGTATTTT.

This clonotype was counted many times. The V and J genes are TRBV28 and TRBJ2-5; 11 bases align to TRBD2. V lost 3 bases, J lost 0 bases, and 3 bases stayed unmatched. The CDR3 totals 16 residues. Germline V gene lookup returns CDR1 MDHEN and CDR2 SYDVKM. Written as DNA, the CDR3 is TGTGCCAGCAGTTTGCCGGGACTAGCGGACCAAGAGACCCAGTACTTC. Encoded protein: CASSLPGLADQETQYF.

This clonotype was detected a few times. The chain combines TRBV28 with TRBJ2-2; D not certain. The CDR3 contains 17 residues. The germline gives CDR1 MDHEN, CDR2 SYDVKM. V shed 5 bases and J shed 1 base, with 17 bases lying between them. The CDR3 reads CASSPAPGRLNTGELFF. The CDR3, as DNA: TGTGCCAGCAGTCCAGCCCCAGGACGGCTGAACACCGGGGAGCTGTTTTTT.

In this sample, this clonotype turned up many times. The chain employs TRBV7-2 and TRBJ2-1; D is ambiguous. The V and J ends lost 5 bases and 6 bases respectively, with 14 bases between them. CDR3 length: 14 residues. The germline V gene has CDR1 SGHTA and CDR2 FQGNSA. The CDR3 loop reads CASSTVRAPNEQFF. In DNA, the CDR3 is TGTGCCAGCAGCACTGTAAGGGCCCCCAATGAGCAGTTCTTC.

This clonotype was seen only a few times. The V gene is TRBV2, the J gene TRBJ2-4, with 10 bases that match TRBD2. The CDR3 totals 17 residues. The trim removed 2 bases at V and 0 bases at J, leaving 4 bases unmatched. CDR1 SNHLY and CDR2 FYNNEI come from the germline V gene. CDR3 DNA: TGTGCCAGCAGTGAAACCGTAGCGGGAGGAGCCAAAAACATTCAGTACTTC. As protein: CASSETVAGGAKNIQYF.

Comments on this clonotype: Sequence at one end of the junction differs from germline and may be a read error. This chain links TRBV15 with TRBJ1-3; D unresolved. The CDR3 has 15 amino acids. The germline gives CDR1 LNHNV, CDR2 YYDKDF (reference sequence). The DNA of the CDR3 is TGTGCCACCAGCAGAGACCACAGCTCTGGAAACACCATGTATTTT. This codes for CATSRDHSSGNTMYF.

In regard to this clonotype: A read error may be the cause here, since a much bigger clone is one base away. The chain combines TRBV5-6 with TRBJ2-3; 7 bases fit TRBD2. J gave up 5 bases and V 7 bases, and 16 bases lay outside the gene matches. In germline, CDR1 is SGHDT, CDR2 YYEEEE. The CDR3 has 16 amino acids. CDR3 DNA: TGTGCCAGCGCTATAGGGCTAGCGGTCCTCATAGATACGCAGTATTTT. This translates into CASAIGLAVLIDTQYF. Based on the CDR3 plus reference TRBV5-6 and TRBJ2-3, the full variable domain is DAGVTQSPTHLIKTRGQQVTLRCSPKSGHDTVSWYQQALGQGPQFIFQYYEEEERQRGNFPDRFSGHQFPNYSSELNVNALLLGDSALYLCASAIGLAVLIDTQYFGPGTRLTVL.